Described below is a single T cell receptor beta chain sequence and its context. V gave up 2 bases and J gave up 5 bases; unmatched junction bases: 5. In germline, CDR1 is SGHTA, CDR2 FQGNSA. CDR3 length: 14 amino acids. The data stem from a study of cytomegalovirus exposure and HLA in healthy donors. This PCR relied on a set of 60 Vbeta primers and 13 Jbeta primers. TCRdb's table, derived via immunoSEQ multiplex PCR, lists solely in-frame clones and lacks some. The table has tens of thousands of clones, roughly two thirds seen once. The chain combines TRBV7-2 with TRBJ1-1, with 7 nucleotides matching TRBD1. The sample consisted of PBMCs. The receptor was isolated from a man in his forties in good health and CMV-seropositive. CDR3 DNA: TGTGCCAGCAGCTTACTACAGGGGCGGACTGAAGCTTTCTTT. Residues: CASSLLQGRTEAFF.